The rows below give T cell receptor beta chains drawn from one sample of a study of shared T cell receptors in the human thymus. Clones were sequenced by immunoSEQ multiplex PCR, and TCRdb holds only the in-frame ones, with some missing. The sample comprises 450,000 to 650,000 clones, around 78% of which are singletons, and about 0.014% rests with the top ten. A further study also used this sample, focusing on human thymus T cells.

The specimen was thymocytes. The receptors come from a boy under three years old with a congenital heart defect. Each CDR3 is given with its conserved first and last residue. A D gene is named only where the DNA matches it firmly. Size tells how often a clone was seen (once, few, many) or the class of an expanded clone, and some rows leave it out.

cdr3_length	d_call	clone_size	j_call	v_call	cdr3_aa	cdr3_nt
16	TRBD1	NA	TRBJ1-3	TRBV12-5	CASGLSRTGSGNTIYF	TGTGCTAGTGGTTTGTCCCGGACAGGCTCTGGAAACACCATATATTTT
17	NA	once	TRBJ2-4	TRBV4-2	CASSQAGQILAKNIQYF	TGTGCCAGCAGCCAAGCCGGACAGATACTAGCCAAAAACATTCAGTACTTC
14	NA	NA	TRBJ1-1	TRBV29-1	CSDSPRAMNTEAFF	TGCAGCGACTCACCCAGGGCTATGAACACTGAAGCTTTCTTT
14	NA	NA	TRBJ2-7	TRBV23-1	CASSGEQEPYEQYF	TGCGCCAGCAGTGGCGAACAGGAGCCCTACGAGCAGTACTTC
12	NA	once	TRBJ1-2	TRBV19	CASNQGGSGYTF	TGTGCCAGTAACCAGGGAGGGAGTGGCTACACCTTC
13	NA	few	TRBJ1-1	TRBV5-5	CASSLRGVLIAFF	TGTGCCAGCAGCTTGCGGGGAGTTTTGATCGCTTTCTTT
14	TRBD1	NA	TRBJ2-7	TRBV6-5	CASSWGQGTYEQYF	TGTGCCAGCAGTTGGGGACAGGGAACCTACGAGCAGTACTTC
15	NA	NA	TRBJ2-5	TRBV10-3	CAISEGGIHGETQYF	TGTGCCATCAGTGAGGGCGGGATACACGGGGAGACCCAGTACTTC
15	TRBD1	NA	TRBJ1-4	TRBV6-5	CASSYRDRRNEKLFF	TGTGCCAGCAGTTATCGGGACAGGAGGAATGAAAAACTGTTTTTT
16	NA	NA	TRBJ2-7	TRBV5-1	CASSLAGLSPFHEQYF	TGCGCCAGCAGCTTGGCGGGACTCTCACCCTTCCACGAGCAGTACTTC
16	NA	NA	TRBJ2-7	TRBV5-1	CASSLVGTPLPYEQYF	TGCGCCAGCAGCTTGGTGGGGACTCCCTTACCCTACGAGCAGTACTTC
13	NA	NA	TRBJ2-7	TRBV5-4	CASSPRDSYEQYF	TGTGCCAGCAGCCCCCGGGACTCTTACGAGCAGTACTTC
15	TRBD2	NA	TRBJ2-1	TRBV28	CASGGLAGPPNEQFF	TGTGCCAGCGGGGGACTAGCGGGCCCCCCCAATGAGCAGTTCTTC
15	TRBD1	NA	TRBJ2-1	TRBV7-2	CASSLVGTGGHEQFF	TGTGCCAGCAGCTTAGTCGGGACAGGGGGCCATGAGCAGTTCTTC
15	TRBD1	NA	TRBJ2-1	TRBV5-3	CARSLAGQGAHEQFF	TGTGCCAGAAGCTTGGCGGGACAGGGGGCCCATGAGCAGTTCTTC
11	TRBD1	NA	TRBJ2-7	TRBV29-1	CSASYRGEQYF	TGCAGCGCAAGTTACAGGGGAGAGCAGTACTTC
14	TRBD2	once	TRBJ2-5	TRBV7-2	CASSNGLAEETQYF	TGTGCCAGCAGTAACGGACTAGCCGAAGAGACCCAGTACTTC
14	NA	NA	TRBJ2-3	TRBV5-6	CASLGAPAVDTQYF	TGTGCCAGCCTTGGGGCACCCGCGGTAGATACGCAGTATTTT
12	TRBD1	NA	TRBJ1-1	TRBV5-6	CASSSSGGWAFF	TGTGCCAGCAGCTCTTCAGGGGGGTGGGCTTTCTTT
13	NA	NA	TRBJ2-1	TRBV11-2	CASGGRERNEQFF	TGTGCCAGCGGGGGGCGGGAGAGAAATGAGCAGTTCTTC
11	NA	NA	TRBJ1-1	TRBV10-1	CASRKQGEAFF	TGCGCCAGCAGGAAACAGGGTGAAGCTTTCTTT
17	NA	NA	TRBJ2-1	TRBV9	CASTLGGSDYSYNEQFF	TGTGCCAGCACCCTAGGAGGGAGTGATTACTCCTACAATGAGCAGTTCTTC
15	TRBD2	NA	TRBJ2-7	TRBV27	CASQSWASGPYEQYF	TGTGCCAGCCAGTCATGGGCTAGCGGGCCGTACGAGCAGTACTTC
17	NA	NA	TRBJ2-7	TRBV5-1	CASSPTRQGGNSYEQYF	TGCGCCAGCAGCCCAACCCGCCAAGGAGGGAACTCCTACGAGCAGTACTTC
14	NA	NA	TRBJ2-3	TRBV6-4	CASSEESSGDTQYF	TGTGCCAGCAGTGAAGAATCGAGCGGAGATACGCAGTATTTT
15	TRBD2	NA	TRBJ2-3	TRBV6-1	CASGLAGTSTDTQYF	TGTGCCAGCGGACTAGCGGGAACTAGCACAGATACGCAGTATTTT
16	TRBD1	few	TRBJ2-7	TRBV5-1	CASSFAGQESSYEQYF	TGCGCCAGCAGCTTCGCGGGACAGGAGAGCTCCTACGAGCAGTACTTC
15	TRBD2	NA	TRBJ2-7	TRBV6-5	CASSGLAGPPHEQYF	TGTGCCAGCAGTGGCCTAGCGGGCCCCCCACACGAGCAGTACTTC
17	NA	NA	TRBJ2-2	TRBV7-7	CATRGDSEVPNTGELFF	TGTGCCACGAGGGGGGACAGCGAAGTTCCGAACACCGGGGAGCTGTTTTTT
13	NA	NA	TRBJ1-1	TRBV6-5	CASSPGPNTEAFF	TGTGCCAGCAGTCCGGGTCCGAACACTGAAGCTTTCTTT
16	NA	NA	TRBJ1-1	TRBV18	CASSPGLQVGTTGAFF	TGTGCCAGCTCACCGGGGCTGCAAGTGGGCACCACGGGAGCTTTCTTT
15	TRBD1	few	TRBJ2-7	TRBV28	CASSLRGPPSYEQYF	TGTGCCAGCAGTTTAAGGGGGCCACCCTCCTACGAGCAGTACTTC
14	NA	once	TRBJ2-7	TRBV11-3	CASSTPQGTYEQYF	TGTGCCAGCAGCACCCCTCAGGGAACCTACGAGCAGTACTTC
14	NA	few	TRBJ1-2	TRBV18	CASSPPTPRGGYTF	TGTGCCAGCTCACCACCGACACCTAGGGGTGGCTACACCTTC
17	TRBD2	NA	TRBJ2-1	TRBV19	CASSIVSSGSNADEQFF	TGTGCCAGTAGTATTGTGTCTAGCGGGAGTAATGCGGATGAGCAGTTCTTC
16	TRBD2	NA	TRBJ2-3	TRBV18	CASSSGTSGWTEAQYF	TGTGCCAGCTCCTCGGGGACTAGCGGCTGGACCGAGGCGCAGTATTTT
11	NA	NA	TRBJ1-3	TRBV28	CASSLGNTIYF	TGTGCCAGCAGTCTCGGAAACACCATATATTTT
13	NA	NA	TRBJ2-3	TRBV11-3	CASSSNPTDTQYF	TGTGCCAGCAGCTCTAACCCCACAGATACGCAGTATTTT
15	TRBD1	once	TRBJ2-1	TRBV6-5	CASSYSKTGGREQFF	TGTGCCAGCAGTTACTCGAAGACAGGGGGCCGTGAGCAGTTCTTC
16	TRBD1	NA	TRBJ1-6	TRBV25-1	CASSPTRTGYNSPLHF	TGTGCCAGCAGCCCCACACGGACAGGGTATAATTCACCCCTCCACTTT
17	TRBD2	once	TRBJ2-7	TRBV4-1	CASSSRGDLLRSYEQYF	TGCGCCAGCAGCTCTCGGGGGGACTTACTTCGCTCCTACGAGCAGTACTTC
16	TRBD2	few	TRBJ2-7	TRBV18	CASSPSIAGTLYEQYF	TGTGCCAGCTCGCCTAGCATAGCGGGAACTCTCTACGAGCAGTACTTC
14	TRBD2	NA	TRBJ2-5	TRBV5-6	CASSPQVAGETQYF	TGTGCCAGCAGCCCCCAGGTAGCGGGGGAGACCCAGTACTTC
18	NA	NA	TRBJ2-3	TRBV4-2	CASSVSHTGTPSTDTQYF	TGTGCCAGCAGCGTCAGTCATACCGGGACTCCTAGCACAGATACGCAGTATTTT
13	NA	NA	TRBJ1-2	TRBV30	CAWSVPGSGGYTF	TGTGCCTGGAGTGTACCCGGGAGTGGGGGCTACACCTTC
12	NA	NA	TRBJ2-7	TRBV11-2	CASSFRGPEQYF	TGTGCCAGCAGCTTCCGGGGTCCCGAGCAGTACTTC